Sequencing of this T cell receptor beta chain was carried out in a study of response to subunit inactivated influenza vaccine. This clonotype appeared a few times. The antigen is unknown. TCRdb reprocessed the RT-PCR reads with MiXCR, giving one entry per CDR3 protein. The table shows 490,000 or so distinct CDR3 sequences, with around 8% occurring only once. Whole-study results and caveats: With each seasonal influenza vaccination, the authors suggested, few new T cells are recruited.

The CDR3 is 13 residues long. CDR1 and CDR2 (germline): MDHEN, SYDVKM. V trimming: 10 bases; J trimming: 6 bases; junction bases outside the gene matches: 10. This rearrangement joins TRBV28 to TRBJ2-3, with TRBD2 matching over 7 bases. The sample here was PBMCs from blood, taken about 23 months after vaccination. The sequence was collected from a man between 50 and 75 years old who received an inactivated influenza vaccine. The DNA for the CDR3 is TGTGCCACGAAGGCGGGAGCACCCGATACGCAGTATTTT. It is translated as CATKAGAPDTQYF.